Below are 29 T cell receptor beta chains sequenced from a single sample in a study of OX40 agonist ivuxolimab in advanced cancers. The table came from immunoSEQ multiplex PCR; TCRdb's copy has only in-frame clones and leaves some out. This sample has about 73,000 clones, with 75% to 95% found just once. The specimen comprised CD4+ or CD8+ T cells sorted from blood, sampled in a trial of the OX40 agonist ivuxolimab. The receptors were gathered from an adult with an advanced solid tumor such as melanoma, head and neck, liver or kidney cancer.

The chain employs TRBV25-1 and TRBJ2-7; possible D gene TRBD2, 6 bases. Looked up from germline, CDR1 is MGHDK and CDR2 is SYGVNS. Trimming left V 5 bases short and J 2 bases short, with 10 bases between. CDR3 size: 13 residues. The CDR3 nucleotides read TGTGCCAGCAGTAAGGCGGGAACCTACGAGCAGTACTTC. Protein: CASSKAGTYEQYF.

V and J are TRBV11-2 and TRBJ2-3, with TRBD2 identical over 8 bases. This CDR3 comprises 15 residues. The V gene end was trimmed by 5 bases and the J gene end by 1 base; junction bases not matched to a gene: 5. In germline, CDR1 is SGHAT, CDR2 FQNNGV. The DNA of the CDR3 is TGTGCCAGCAGCCTAAGCGGGAGAGGCACAGATACGCAGTATTTT. It encodes CASSLSGRGTDTQYF.

The sample holds one count of this clone. The rearrangement joins TRBV30 to TRBJ2-7; 7 bases line up with TRBD2. The CDR3 consists of 15 residues. Germline CDR1 reads GTSNPN; CDR2 reads SVGIG (reference sequence). V dropped 4 bases and J dropped 2; count of bases not matched to a gene: 11. CDR3 sequence (DNA): TGTGCCTGGACCCGTTCTGCTAGCGGACCCTACGAGCAGTACTTC. It encodes CAWTRSASGPYEQYF.

This chain uses TRBV28 with TRBJ1-5, with 9 bases matching TRBD1. The CDR3 sequence is 14 residues long. The V gene end was trimmed by 6 bases and the J gene end by 7 bases; junction bases not matched to a gene: 7. CDR1 and CDR2 from the germline V gene are MDHEN and SYDVKM. The CDR3 here is CASSPYRGPQPQHF. The CDR3 region has the DNA TGTGCCAGCAGCCCTTACAGGGGGCCACAGCCCCAGCATTTT.

The chain employs TRBV9 and TRBJ2-1; TRBD2 might be the D (6 bases). CDR1 is SGDLS and CDR2 is YYNGEE in the germline V gene. The ends were cut back, 4 bases at V and 7 bases at J, with 18 bases in the middle. The CDR3 contains 15 residues. For the CDR3, the DNA is TGTGCCAGCAGCCCTCGGGTAGGTGGGGGGAATGAGCAGTTCTTC. It specifies CASSPRVGGGNEQFF.

V gene TRBV28 combines with J gene TRBJ2-2; unclear D gene. The V end lost 4 bases, the J end lost 8 bases, and 8 bases lay between the germline ends. In germline, CDR1 is MDHEN, CDR2 SYDVKM. This CDR3 is 12 amino acids long. CDR3 sequence reads: CASSYLRGELFF. The DNA of the CDR3 is TGTGCCAGCAGTTACTTGAGGGGGGAGCTGTTTTTT.

Only one count was recorded for this clone. The chain is built from TRBV5-4 and TRBJ2-3, with D unresolved. There are 13 residues in the CDR3. Germline V gene lookup returns CDR1 SGHNT and CDR2 YYREEE (reference sequence). V was clipped by 4 bases and J by 3 bases, with 9 bases between them. CDR3 region: CASSVTFTDTQYF. Written as DNA, the CDR3 is TGTGCCAGCAGCGTCACCTTTACAGATACGCAGTATTTT.

J is TRBJ1-2 and V is TRBV18; no firm D call. V lost 0 bases and J 5 bases, leaving 13 bases between the germline ends. From germline, CDR1 is KGHSH and CDR2 LQKENI. The CDR3 is 15 residues long. DNA of the CDR3: TGTGCCAGCTCACCACCTGGGGAAGTTATTTATGGCTACACCTTC. This sequence encodes CASSPPGEVIYGYTF.

The chain employs TRBV29-1 and TRBJ2-1, with 7 bases aligning to TRBD1. The V gene end was trimmed by 0 bases and the J gene end by 9 bases; junction bases not matched to a gene: 8. The CDR3 spans 14 residues. The germline V gene encodes CDR1 SQVTM and CDR2 ANQGSEA. The CDR3 DNA reads as TGCAGCGTTGAAGATGGTCAGGGGGTCCGTGAGCAGTTCTTC. This translates into CSVEDGQGVREQFF.

The rearrangement uses TRBV14 and TRBJ1-6; D is unclear. The germline CDR1 and CDR2 sequences are SGHDN and FVKESK. The V gene lost 3 bases and the J gene lost 10 bases, with 10 bases spanning the gap. This CDR3 has 13 residues. CDR3 coding DNA: TGTGCCAGCAGCCAGGCTTTTAAGTCACCCCTCCACTTT. Its protein product is CASSQAFKSPLHF.

The chain carries TRBV9 and TRBJ2-2; TRBD1 might be the D (6 bases). CDR1 is SGDLS, CDR2 YYNGEE, per germline. The CDR3 is 14 residues long. The V and J ends lost 5 bases and 4 bases respectively, with 12 bases between them. As DNA, the CDR3 is TGTGCCAGCAGTCCCCGAGGGGGCACCGGGGAGCTGTTTTTT. It yields the protein CASSPRGGTGELFF.

This clone was recorded only once. This chain links TRBV5-4 with TRBJ2-1; D is possibly TRBD1 or TRBD2 (5 bases each). The CDR3 runs to 18 residues. Between the trimmed V and J ends, which lost 4 bases and 1 base, there was a span of 21 bases. Per germline, CDR1 SGHNT and CDR2 YYREEE (reference sequence). The DNA for the CDR3 is TGTGCCAGCAGCGGGACCACAGGTCAGGAAAGATCCTACAATGAGCAGTTCTTC. Its translation is CASSGTTGQERSYNEQFF.

The rearrangement links TRBV6-5 to TRBJ1-2; D unclear. Germline V lookup: CDR1 MNHEY, CDR2 SVGAGI. Trimming removed 6 bases at V and 3 bases at J, with 11 bases between. The CDR3 is made up of 13 amino acids. The CDR3 region is CASSPERDYGYTF. The CDR3 DNA is TGTGCCAGCAGCCCAGAGAGGGACTATGGCTACACCTTC.

The V and J genes are TRBV5-1 and TRBJ2-1; 8 bases align to TRBD2. Germline V lookup: CDR1 SGHRS, CDR2 YFSETQ. Unmatched junction bases numbered 3, after V lost 0 bases and J lost 1 base. This CDR3 comprises 16 residues. For the CDR3, the DNA is TGCGCCAGCAGCTTGGCCGGGACTAGTTCCTACAATGAGCAGTTCTTC. It translates to CASSLAGTSSYNEQFF.

The CDR3 reads CASSSGQGINQPQHF. In nucleotides, the CDR3 is TGTGCCAGCAGTTCGGGACAGGGGATCAATCAGCCCCAGCATTTT. This sequence joins TRBV28 and TRBJ1-5; 10 bases map to TRBD1. The CDR3 is 15 amino acids. Per germline, CDR1 MDHEN and CDR2 SYDVKM. J gave up 3 bases and V 4 bases, and 3 bases lay outside the gene matches.

This sequence joins TRBV7-2 and TRBJ2-7, with 8 bases aligning to TRBD1. J was trimmed by 3 bases and V by 1 base; bases with no gene match: 5. This CDR3 has 15 residues. The germline gives CDR1 SGHTA, CDR2 FQGNSA. CDR3 bases: TGTGCCAGCAGCTTAGAGGGACAGGCCCTCTACGAGCAGTACTTC. Its protein product is CASSLEGQALYEQYF.

To note about this clone: At one of its ends the junction is not consistent with the germline gene, which may arise from a read error. V and J are TRBV4-1 and TRBJ2-1, with unresolved D. The CDR3 spans 14 residues. Germline-derived CDR1 and CDR2 are MGHRA and YSYEKL. Here the CDR3 reads CASSPRPWSNQQFF. For the CDR3, the DNA is TGCGCCAGCAGCCCACGGCCATGGTCCAATCAGCAGTTCTTC.

The chain uses TRBV4-3 and TRBJ1-3; D is unclear. The V end was cut by 1 base, the J end by 7 bases, with 14 bases between. The CDR3 length is 15 residues. Germline-derived CDR1 and CDR2 are LGHNA and YSLEER. The CDR3 DNA sequence: TGCGCCAGCAGCCAAGGGTATCAGCCAAGGAACACCATATATTTT. It encodes CASSQGYQPRNTIYF.

The rearrangement joins TRBV7-6 to TRBJ1-5; D remains unclear. With 4 bases removed from V and 8 bases from J, the gap between germline ends came to 12 bases. This CDR3 is 13 amino acids long. Per the germline V gene, CDR1 is SGHVS and CDR2 is FNYEAQ. The CDR3 loop reads CASSSIGAEPQHF. CDR3 nucleotides: TGTGCCAGCAGCTCTATAGGCGCGGAGCCCCAGCATTTT.

The V call is TRBV28, the J call TRBJ2-5; 15 nucleotides match TRBD2. Germline V gives CDR1 MDHEN, CDR2 SYDVKM. The CDR3 length is 16 residues. V lost 4 bases to trimming and J lost 4 bases; unmatched junction nucleotides: 4. The CDR3 DNA sequence: TGTGCCAGCAGTTCGCCGGGACTAGCGGGAGGAGAGACCCAGTACTTC. This encodes CASSSPGLAGGETQYF. The entire variable domain, with the rest obtained from reference TRBV28 and TRBJ2-5, is as follows: DVKVTQSSRYLVKRTGEKVFLECVQDMDHENMFWYRQDPGLGLRLIYFSYDVKMKEKGDIPEGYSVSREKKERFSLILESASTNQTSMYLCASSSPGLAGGETQYFGPGTRLLVL.

The V call is TRBV5-1, the J call TRBJ2-7; D is ambiguous. The CDR3 spans 15 residues. V lost 0 bases to trimming and J lost 7 bases, with 17 bases between them. Germline V gene sequence: CDR1 SGHRS, CDR2 YFSETQ. The CDR3 loop is CASSLEGGSGLEQYF. Written as DNA, the CDR3 is TGCGCCAGCAGCTTGGAGGGTGGGTCAGGTTTGGAGCAGTACTTC.

This chain connects TRBV19 to TRBJ1-5; no clear D. CDR3 length: 13 residues. CDR1 is LNHDA, CDR2 SQIVND, per germline (reference sequence). V shed 3 bases and J shed 3 bases, with 6 bases lying between them. This CDR3 is CASSIWDNQPQHF. The CDR3 bases are TGTGCCAGTAGTATTTGGGACAATCAGCCCCAGCATTTT.

V gene TRBV11-2 combines with J gene TRBJ2-1; 10 nucleotides match TRBD2. The trim removed 1 base at V and 4 bases at J, leaving 4 bases unmatched. The CDR3 length is 16 residues. The V gene's germline CDR1 is SGHAT and CDR2 FQNNGV. CDR3 protein: CASSLVSGRPYNEQFF. CDR3 nucleotides: TGTGCCAGCAGCTTAGTTAGCGGGAGGCCATACAATGAGCAGTTCTTC.

The chain joins TRBV19 to TRBJ2-5, with D unresolved. This CDR3 region has 13 residues. The ends were cut back, 3 bases at V and 5 bases at J, with 10 bases in the middle. The germline gives CDR1 LNHDA, CDR2 SQIVND (reference sequence). The CDR3 DNA follows: TGTGCCAGTAGTATGTTTAGTACGGAGACCCAGTACTTC. Translating gives CASSMFSTETQYF.

This chain connects TRBV18 to TRBJ2-5; the match to TRBD2 covers 9 bases. Judging by the DNA end, TRBJ2-7 fits better; the J call may be wrong. The CDR3 extends over 14 amino acids. Germline assignment: CDR1 KGHSH and CDR2 LQKENI. In nucleotides, the CDR3 is TGTGCCAGCTCACCCCGGACTAGCGCCTACGAGCAGTACTTC. Its protein is CASSPRTSAYEQYF.

This rearrangement joins TRBV5-4 to TRBJ2-3; unclear D gene. The CDR3 runs to 12 residues. Per the germline V gene, CDR1 is SGHNT and CDR2 is YYREEE (reference sequence). Trimming pared 4 bases from V and 2 bases from J, leaving 5 bases between. CDR3 loop: CASSEYTDTQYF. As DNA, the CDR3 is TGTGCCAGCAGCGAATACACAGATACGCAGTATTTT.

The chain links TRBV7-9 to TRBJ2-1; the match to TRBD1 covers 10 bases. CDR1 is SEHNR and CDR2 is FQNEAQ in the germline V gene (reference sequence). CDR3 size: 15 residues. V gave up 4 bases and J gave up 6 bases; unmatched junction bases: 6. DNA of the CDR3: TGTGCCAGCAGCTGGGGACAGGGGATTGGCAATGAGCAGTTCTTC. It codes for CASSWGQGIGNEQFF.

V is TRBV11-2 and J is TRBJ2-1; 8 bases fit TRBD2. The CDR3 length is 12 residues. V lost 5 bases and J lost 9; bases outside the gene matches: 3. Per germline, CDR1 SGHAT and CDR2 FQNNGV. CDR3 loop: CASSLSGSEQFF. The CDR3 DNA sequence: TGTGCCAGCAGCCTAAGCGGGAGTGAGCAGTTCTTC. Full variable domain (rest looked up from reference TRBV11-2 and TRBJ2-1): EAGVAQSPRYKIIEKRQSVAFWCNPISGHATLYWYQQILGQGPKLLIQFQNNGVVDDSQLPKDRFSAERLKGVDSTLKIQPAKLEDSAVYLCASSLSGSEQFFGPGTRLTVL.

The chain joins TRBV18 to TRBJ2-1; D possibly matches TRBD1 or TRBD2 (5 bases each). Trimming cost V 0 bases and J 5 bases, with 20 bases left between them. The CDR3 is 18 residues long. The germline V gene encodes CDR1 KGHSH and CDR2 LQKENI. Here the CDR3 DNA reads TGTGCCAGCTCACCACCCCTTATGAGCAGGGAGTTCAACAATGAGCAGTTCTTC. As protein: CASSPPLMSREFNNEQFF.